The text below deals with one T cell receptor (beta chain). This sample is drawn from a study of blood T cell repertoires in COVID-19. Assay used: immunoSEQ multiplex PCR; TCRdb lists only in-frame clones, some missing. The repertoire has 150,000 or so clones, 87% of them found once; the top ten carry about 6.5%. Germline CDR1 reads MDHEN; CDR2 reads SYDVKM. The CDR3 sequence is 15 residues long. Deletions cut 5 bases from V and 2 bases from J, with 14 bases between. This chain uses TRBV28 with TRBJ2-3; tentatively, D is TRBD1 (6 bases). The TCR sequence derives from a man aged 80 or over with acute or convalescent COVID-19. Input material: peripheral blood. This chain's CDR3 is CASSTFPGVTDTQYF. DNA of the CDR3: TGTGCCAGCAGTACTTTTCCAGGGGTCACAGATACGCAGTATTTT.